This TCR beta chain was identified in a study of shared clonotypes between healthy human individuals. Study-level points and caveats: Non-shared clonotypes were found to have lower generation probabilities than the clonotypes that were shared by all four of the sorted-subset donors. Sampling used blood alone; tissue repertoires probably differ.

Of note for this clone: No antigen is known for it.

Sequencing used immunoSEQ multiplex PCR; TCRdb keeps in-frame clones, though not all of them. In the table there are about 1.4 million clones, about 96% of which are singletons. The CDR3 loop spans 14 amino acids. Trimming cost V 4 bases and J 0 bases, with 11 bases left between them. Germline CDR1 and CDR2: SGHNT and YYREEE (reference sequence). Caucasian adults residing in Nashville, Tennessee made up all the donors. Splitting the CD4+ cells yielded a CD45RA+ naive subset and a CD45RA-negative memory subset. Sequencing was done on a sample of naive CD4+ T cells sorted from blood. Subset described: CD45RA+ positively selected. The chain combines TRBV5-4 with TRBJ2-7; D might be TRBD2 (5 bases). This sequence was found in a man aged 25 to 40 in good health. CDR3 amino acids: CASSRVGSSYEQYF. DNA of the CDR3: TGTGCCAGCAGCAGAGTGGGGAGCTCCTACGAGCAGTACTTC. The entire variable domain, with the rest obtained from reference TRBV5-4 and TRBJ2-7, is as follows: ETGVTQSPTHLIKTRGQQVTLRCSSQSGHNTVSWYQQALGQGPQFIFQYYREEENGRGNFPPRFSGLQFPNYSSELNVNALELDDSALYLCASSRVGSSYEQYFGPGTRLTVT.